The 15 T cell receptor beta chains reported below all come from one sample, sequenced in a study of cytomegalovirus exposure and HLA in healthy donors. The primer mix had 60 Vbeta and 13 Jbeta primers. Here immunoSEQ multiplex PCR was the method, and the copy in TCRdb shows in-frame clones only, minus some. Counted here are 250,000 to 350,000 clones, approximately 70% occurring once; the ten biggest clones make up 2% to 2.5%. The sequencing input was PBMCs. These receptors were taken from a female donor in good health and CMV-seronegative.

The chain uses TRBV19 and TRBJ1-1; 7 nucleotides align to TRBD1. Germline CDR1 is LNHDA and CDR2 is SQIVND (reference sequence). This CDR3 spans 13 amino acids. With V trimmed by 7 bases and J by 6 bases, 8 bases remained unmatched. The CDR3 DNA sequence: TGTGCCAGTATTCCTCAGGGGGACGCTGAAGCTTTCTTT. Protein sequence: CASIPQGDAEAFF.

The chain joins TRBV5-1 to TRBJ1-1, with 7 bases matching TRBD1. V shed 4 bases and J 0 bases; nucleotides not matched to a gene: 12. The germline V gene encodes CDR1 SGHRS and CDR2 YFSETQ. This CDR3 comprises 17 residues. CDR3 region: CASSLTGQLTLNTEAFF. The CDR3 DNA reads TGCGCCAGCAGCCTGACGGGACAGCTAACGTTGAACACTGAAGCTTTCTTT.

The rearrangement links TRBV11-2 to TRBJ2-2, with D perhaps matching TRBD1 (6 bases). Trimming stripped 8 bases from V and 4 bases from J, with 20 bases between. The germline V gene encodes CDR1 SGHAT and CDR2 FQNNGV. CDR3 length: 16 amino acids. CDR3 DNA sequence: TGTGCCAGCTCCAGAGACAGGACTGGCCCCACCGGGGAGCTGTTTTTT. Residues: CASSRDRTGPTGELFF.

In this sample, this clone turned up once. The chain's CDR3 is CASSVGRGIGEAFF. The DNA of the CDR3 is TGTGCCAGCAGCGTAGGAAGGGGGATCGGGGAAGCTTTCTTT. The genes are TRBV9 and TRBJ1-1, with D perhaps matching TRBD1 (6 bases). Trimming removed 0 bases at V and 8 bases at J, with 14 bases between. Germline values: CDR1 SGDLS, CDR2 YYNGEE. The CDR3 has 14 residues.

The chain joins TRBV5-4 to TRBJ2-7; 7 bases are a match to TRBD2. With V trimmed by 4 bases and J by 2 bases, 12 bases remained unmatched. Germline loops: CDR1 SGHNT, CDR2 YYREEE (reference sequence). The CDR3 spans 16 residues. The CDR3: CASSPGGDRGTYEQYF. CDR3 in DNA: TGTGCCAGCAGCCCTGGGGGGGATAGAGGGACCTACGAGCAGTACTTC.

The genes are TRBV5-1 and TRBJ2-7; tentatively, D is TRBD1 (6 bases). Trimming pared 0 bases from V and 0 bases from J, leaving 16 bases between. Per the germline V gene, CDR1 is SGHRS and CDR2 is YFSETQ. The CDR3 totals 17 residues. CDR3 sequence reads: CASSLAELGGPSYEQYF. The CDR3 DNA reads as TGCGCCAGCAGCTTGGCCGAACTTGGGGGCCCCTCCTACGAGCAGTACTTC.

This clone was observed a handful of times. The chain employs TRBV6-1 and TRBJ2-1, with D perhaps TRBD2 (5 bases). CDR3 length: 16 amino acids. The V and J ends lost 4 bases and 0 bases respectively, with 13 bases between them. Germline-derived CDR1 and CDR2 are MNHNS and SASEGT. The CDR3 DNA follows: TGTGCCAGCAGTGCCTCCCGGGGTAGCTCCTACAATGAGCAGTTCTTC. As protein: CASSASRGSSYNEQFF.

The J gene is TRBJ2-2, the V gene TRBV7-2, with D maybe TRBD2 (6 bases). Trimming left V 5 bases short and J 6 bases short, with 19 bases between. Per germline, CDR1 SGHTA and CDR2 FQGNSA. The CDR3 is 16 amino acids. For the CDR3, the DNA is TGTGCCAGCAGCCCCCAGGGTGTGGTAGCGGCCGGGGAGCTGTTTTTT. Its protein is CASSPQGVVAAGELFF.

The chain employs TRBV4-1 and TRBJ2-1, with D perhaps TRBD2 (6 bases). Trimming removed 4 bases at V and 2 bases at J, with 12 bases between. This CDR3 is 15 amino acids long. Looked up from germline, CDR1 is MGHRA and CDR2 is YSYEKL. Here the CDR3 reads CASSLDGSPYNEQFF. CDR3 DNA: TGCGCCAGCAGCCTTGACGGGAGTCCCTACAATGAGCAGTTCTTC.

The V and J genes are TRBV5-1 and TRBJ2-5; 7 bases agree with TRBD2. V was clipped by 0 bases and J by 2 bases; unmatched bases: 4. Germline V gene data show CDR1 as SGHRS and CDR2 as YFSETQ. The CDR3 runs 15 residues. The chain's CDR3 is CASSLGGSVQETQYF. The CDR3 nucleotides are TGCGCCAGCAGCTTGGGCGGGAGTGTTCAAGAGACCCAGTACTTC.

V is TRBV10-3 and J is TRBJ2-7, with 11 bases identical to TRBD1. CDR1 ENHRY and CDR2 SYGVKD come from the germline V gene. V dropped 6 bases and J dropped 5; count of bases not matched to a gene: 15. The CDR3 length is 17 residues. CDR3 in amino acids: CAIRLGRGTGGPHEQYF. CDR3 DNA: TGTGCCATCAGGCTCGGAAGAGGGACAGGGGGTCCCCACGAGCAGTACTTC.

The CDR3 loop is CASSPGQGLPAFF. The CDR3 DNA sequence: TGTGCCAGCAGTCCGGGACAGGGGTTACCAGCTTTCTTT. The gene calls are TRBV2 and TRBJ1-1, with 10 bases aligning to TRBD1. Per the germline V gene, CDR1 is SNHLY and CDR2 is FYNNEI. V was clipped by 5 bases and J by 10 bases; unmatched bases: 7. This CDR3 has 13 amino acids.

The rearrangement uses TRBV11-3 and TRBJ2-2; 10 nucleotides match TRBD1. The CDR3 has 15 residues. V shed 0 bases, J shed 7 bases, and the junction held 2 bases outside the gene matches. Looked up from germline, CDR1 is SGHNT and CDR2 is YENEEA. The CDR3 spells CASSLDGQGVGELFF. CDR3 bases: TGTGCCAGCAGCTTAGACGGACAGGGGGTCGGGGAGCTGTTTTTT.

A few counts support this clone. The V gene is TRBV9, the J gene TRBJ2-5, with D tentatively TRBD1 (5 bases). Trimming removed 0 bases at V and 4 bases at J, with 13 bases between. Germline CDR1 and CDR2: SGDLS and YYNGEE. The CDR3 has 15 amino acids. Written as DNA, the CDR3 is TGTGCCAGCAGCGTAGCACCAGGGTTGGGAGAGACCCAGTACTTC. It yields the protein CASSVAPGLGETQYF.

This chain links TRBV6-1 with TRBJ1-2, with TRBD1 as a possible D gene (5 bases). This CDR3 comprises 14 residues. Germline CDR1 reads MNHNS; CDR2 reads SASEGT. The V gene lost 8 bases and the J gene lost 0 bases, with 13 bases spanning the gap. The CDR3: CASAPQTANYGYTF. In DNA, the CDR3 is TGTGCCAGCGCTCCCCAGACAGCTAACTATGGCTACACCTTC.